The rows below give T cell receptor beta chains drawn from one sample of a study of OX40 agonist ivuxolimab in advanced cancers. Repertoires were generated with immunoSEQ multiplex PCR, while TCRdb's copy carries only in-frame clones and drops some. The sample yields about 79,000 clones, less than 95% seen once. This sample comprised CD4+ or CD8+ T cells sorted from blood, obtained in a trial of the OX40 agonist ivuxolimab. The source of these receptors is an adult with an advanced solid tumor such as melanoma, head and neck, liver or kidney cancer. CDR3s include the opening cysteine and the closing phenylalanine or tryptophan. A D gene is named only where the DNA matches it firmly. Where a row states a size, it is once, few, many or the class of an expanded clone; other rows omit it.

abundance,j_gene,d_gene,v_gene,CDR3aa,CDR3nt
-,TRBJ2-1,-,TRBV6-6,CASRLEGTYNEQFF,TGTGCCAGCAGACTCGAGGGGACTTACAATGAGCAGTTCTTC
-,TRBJ2-7,TRBD2,TRBV6-1,CASSVSGLYEQYF,TGTGCCAGCAGTGTTAGCGGGCTGTACGAGCAGTACTTC
-,TRBJ2-7,-,TRBV4-2,CASTSESPTYEQYF,TGTGCCAGCACCTCGGAATCTCCTACTTACGAGCAGTACTTC
-,TRBJ2-1,TRBD1,TRBV5-1,CASSWTGVGLDEQFF,TGCGCCAGCAGCTGGACAGGGGTTGGTCTGGATGAGCAGTTCTTC
-,TRBJ1-1,TRBD1,TRBV6-5,CASRPLQGANTEAFF,TGTGCCAGCAGGCCCCTACAGGGGGCGAACACTGAAGCTTTCTTT
-,TRBJ2-7,-,TRBV6-1,CGVSSYEQYF,TGCGGGGTCAGTTCCTACGAGCAGTACTTC
-,TRBJ2-3,-,TRBV6-1,CASSRGQPSTDTQYF,TGTGCCAGCAGTCGCGGACAGCCTAGCACAGATACGCAGTATTTT
-,TRBJ1-2,TRBD1,TRBV11-3,CASSLEPGQLYGYTF,TGTGCCAGCAGCTTAGAACCGGGACAGCTGTATGGCTACACCTTC
-,TRBJ2-7,-,TRBV7-8,CASSSEGFGEQYF,TGTGCCAGCAGTTCCGAAGGCTTCGGGGAGCAGTACTTC
-,TRBJ2-2,-,TRBV2,CASSTGIGAGELFF,TGTGCCAGCAGTACAGGAATAGGGGCCGGGGAGCTGTTTTTT
-,TRBJ2-7,-,TRBV5-1,CASSLDGYYEQYF,TGCGCCAGCAGCTTAGACGGGTACTACGAGCAGTACTTC
-,TRBJ1-2,-,TRBV4-3,CASSQDSSSSYGYTF,TGCGCCAGCAGCCAAGATTCCAGCTCCAGTTATGGCTACACCTTC
-,TRBJ2-5,-,TRBV6-6,CASSQGNPQETQYF,TGTGCCAGCAGTCAAGGAAACCCCCAAGAGACCCAGTACTTC
-,TRBJ2-7,-,TRBV28,CASSSIRDASYEQYF,TGTGCCAGCAGCTCCATCCGGGACGCTTCCTACGAGCAGTACTTC
-,TRBJ2-3,TRBD2,TRBV2,CASRDATSGREEDTQYF,TGTGCCAGCAGAGACGCTACTAGCGGGAGGGAGGAGGATACGCAGTATTTT
-,TRBJ2-5,-,TRBV21-1,CASSSLLAGGYIKETQYF,TGTGCCAGCAGCAGTTTACTAGCGGGGGGGTACATAAAAGAGACCCAGTACTTC
-,TRBJ2-5,-,TRBV7-9,CASSHAEWDNQYF,TGTGCCAGCAGCCATGCCGAGTGGGACAACCAGTACTTC
-,TRBJ2-1,-,TRBV20-1,CSTWDNEQFF,TGCAGCACATGGGACAATGAGCAGTTCTTC
-,TRBJ2-5,-,TRBV7-9,CASSLSSETQYF,TGTGCCAGCAGCTTAAGCTCAGAGACCCAGTACTTC
-,TRBJ1-2,TRBD1,TRBV13,CASSLGRQGARYGYTF,TGTGCCAGCAGCTTAGGCCGACAGGGGGCTAGGTATGGCTACACCTTC
once,TRBJ1-1,-,TRBV5-4,CASTGGNTEAFF,TGTGCCAGCACGGGGGGGAACACTGAAGCTTTCTTT
-,TRBJ2-7,TRBD2,TRBV7-2,CASSFGTGGYEQYF,TGTGCCAGCAGCTTCGGAACGGGGGGCTACGAGCAGTACTTC
-,TRBJ2-1,TRBD2,TRBV28,CASSVAGDEQFF,TGTGCCAGCAGTGTGGCGGGGGACGAGCAGTTCTTC
once,TRBJ2-5,TRBD2,TRBV7-6,CASSEGLAGVGETQYF,TGTGCCAGCAGCGAAGGACTAGCGGGAGTAGGGGAGACCCAGTACTTC
-,TRBJ2-7,-,TRBV19,CASSMGWGPSYEQYF,TGTGCCAGTAGTATGGGGTGGGGACCCTCCTACGAGCAGTACTTC
-,TRBJ1-1,-,TRBV27,CASTATVAGTEAFF,TGTGCCAGCACAGCCACAGTCGCGGGCACTGAAGCTTTCTTT
-,TRBJ2-7,TRBD2,TRBV19,CASSMGSGTNYEQYF,TGTGCCAGTAGTATGGGTAGCGGGACGAACTACGAGCAGTACTTC
-,TRBJ1-2,-,TRBV5-6,CASSLYMRLPNYGYTF,TGTGCCAGCAGCTTATACATGAGGTTACCTAACTATGGCTACACCTTC
-,TRBJ2-7,TRBD1,TRBV2,CASLRGGTGASYEQYF,TGTGCCAGCTTAAGAGGGGGGACAGGCGCTTCCTACGAGCAGTACTTC
-,TRBJ2-7,-,TRBV15,CATSRDRGGNEEQYF,TGTGCCACCAGCAGAGACAGGGGTGGTAATGAAGAGCAGTACTTC
-,TRBJ2-1,-,TRBV11-2,CASSLDAFPGNEQFF,TGTGCCAGCAGCTTAGATGCCTTCCCGGGAAATGAGCAGTTCTTC
once,TRBJ2-1,-,TRBV6-5,CASSYEGNEQFF,TGTGCCAGCAGTTATGAGGGTAATGAGCAGTTCTTC
-,TRBJ2-7,-,TRBV28,CASSFRGDYEQYF,TGTGCCAGCAGTTTTCGCGGGGACTACGAGCAGTACTTC
-,TRBJ1-1,-,TRBV19,CASSIGENTEAFF,TGTGCCAGTAGTATAGGGGAGAACACTGAAGCTTTCTTT
-,TRBJ2-3,-,TRBV7-9,CASSLTDGLRDTQYF,TGTGCCAGCAGCTTGACGGACGGCCTAAGAGATACGCAGTATTTT
once,TRBJ1-4,-,TRBV28,CASSISGDNNEKLFF,TGTGCCAGCAGTATCTCCGGGGACAATAATGAAAAACTGTTTTTT
-,TRBJ2-6,-,TRBV27,CASRASQGSSGANVLTF,TGTGCCAGCAGAGCTTCACAGGGAAGCTCTGGGGCCAACGTCCTGACTTTC
-,TRBJ1-1,-,TRBV19,CASSLTGNTEAFF,TGTGCCAGTAGTCTAACAGGGAACACTGAAGCTTTCTTT
-,TRBJ2-3,TRBD2,TRBV6-1,CASSEALAGGTDTQYF,TGTGCCAGCAGTGAAGCCTTAGCGGGGGGCACAGATACGCAGTATTTT
-,TRBJ2-2,TRBD2,TRBV7-8,CASSLITSANTGELFF,TGTGCCAGCAGCTTAATAACTAGCGCAAACACCGGGGAGCTGTTTTTT
-,TRBJ2-7,TRBD2,TRBV4-1,CASSPQGGYEQYF,TGCGCCAGCAGCCCTCAGGGAGGGTACGAGCAGTACTTC
once,TRBJ1-5,TRBD1,TRBV9,CASSDRDSLNQPQHF,TGTGCCAGCAGCGACCGGGACAGCCTAAATCAGCCCCAGCATTTT